This T cell receptor (beta chain) was recorded in a study of T cells in Graves' hyperthyroidism and ophthalmopathy. Broader study findings: Most thyroid clonotypes expanded above 0.001 appeared in blood too.

This CDR3 spans 15 amino acids. V lost 4 bases and J lost 5; bases outside the gene matches: 5. Germline V gene data show CDR1 as KGHDR and CDR2 as SFDVKD. Uncontrolled infection, other autoimmune disease, pregnancy or lactation excluded patients. Each diagnosis drew on symptoms, thyroxine, TRAb, thyroid ultrasound and orbital computed tomography findings. Source material for PBMCs was more than 7.5 ml fresh peripheral blood. Details on this clonotype: Its specificity is not known.

There were TCR beta CDR3 regions amplified from RNA transcripts. The study used the HTBI primer set for a first-round RT-PCR of the TCR CDR3. TCRdb re-derived calls from the multiplex PCR reads in MiXCR, one entry per CDR3 protein. The profile shows a few hundred thousand distinct CDR3 sequences, approximately 23% of them singletons. Material for sequencing was blood. The TCR comes from a man between 25 and 39 years old with Graves' ophthalmopathy. The rearrangement joins TRBV24-1 to TRBJ2-5; 11 bases map to TRBD2. The CDR3 is CATSDPTSGSETQYF. CDR3 coding DNA: TGTGCCACCAGTGACCCCACTAGCGGGAGTGAGACCCAGTACTTC.